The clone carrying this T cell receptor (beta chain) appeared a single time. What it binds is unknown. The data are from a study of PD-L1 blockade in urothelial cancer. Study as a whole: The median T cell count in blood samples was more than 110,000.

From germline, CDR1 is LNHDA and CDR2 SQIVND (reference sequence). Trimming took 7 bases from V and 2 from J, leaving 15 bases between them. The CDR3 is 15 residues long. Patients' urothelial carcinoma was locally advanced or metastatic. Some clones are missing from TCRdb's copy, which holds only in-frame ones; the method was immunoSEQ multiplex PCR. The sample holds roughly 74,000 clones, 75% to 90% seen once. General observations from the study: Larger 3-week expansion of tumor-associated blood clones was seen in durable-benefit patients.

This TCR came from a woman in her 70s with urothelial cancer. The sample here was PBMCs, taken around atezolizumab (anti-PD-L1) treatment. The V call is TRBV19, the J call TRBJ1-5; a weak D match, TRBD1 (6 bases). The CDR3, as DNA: TGTGCCAGTACCACAAGTCAGGGGCGCAATCAGCCCCAGCATTTT. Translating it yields CASTTSQGRNQPQHF.